What follows are 18 T cell receptor beta chains derived from one specimen sequenced in a study of CD8+CD57+ T cells in acquired aplastic anemia. In patients chosen for sequencing, flow cytometry had shown CD8+CD57+ cell expansion. CDR3 and TCR beta VDJ profiling relied on genomic DNA as the template. TCRdb re-analysed the reads in MiXCR, keeping a single row per CDR3 protein. In the table there are roughly 160,000 distinct CDR3 sequences, 71% of which are singletons. The sample comprised sorted CD4+, CD8+, or CD8+CD57+ T cells (not recorded which) from PBMCs. These receptors originate from a human donor with aplastic anemia.

This clonotype was detected only a few times. V usage is TRBV6-5 and J usage is TRBJ2-3; TRBD1 or TRBD2 may be the D gene (5 bases each). CDR1 MNHEY and CDR2 SVGAGI come from the germline V gene. Trimming cost V 5 bases and J 4 bases, with 10 bases left between them. This CDR3 spans 13 amino acids. The CDR3 sequence: CASSRDRPDTQYF. CDR3 DNA sequence: TGTGCCAGCAGTAGGGACCGGCCAGATACGCAGTATTTT.

The V and J genes are TRBV14 and TRBJ2-7; TRBD1 matches 10 bases. Germline V gives CDR1 SGHDN, CDR2 FVKESK. CDR3 size: 15 residues. The V gene end was trimmed by 4 bases and the J gene end by 4 bases; junction bases not matched to a gene: 7. In DNA, the CDR3 is TGTGCCAGCAGCCCACTGACAGGGGGCGTGTACGAGCAGTACTTC. Translated, it gives CASSPLTGGVYEQYF.

The gene calls are TRBV25-1 and TRBJ2-3; D is ambiguous. Trimming took off 6 bases at V and 2 bases at J, with 18 bases between the two ends. Germline V gene sequence: CDR1 MGHDK, CDR2 SYGVNS. The CDR3 runs 16 residues. Written as DNA, the CDR3 is TGTGCCAGCAGACCAGTAGGCCGTAGCATCACAGATACGCAGTATTTT. Its translation: CASRPVGRSITDTQYF.

This clonotype was seen a few times. The V and J genes are TRBV20-1 and TRBJ1-5, with TRBD1 matching 9 bases. V trimming: 6 bases; J trimming: 5 bases; junction bases outside the gene matches: 2. The length of the CDR3 is 12 residues. Germline CDR1 is DFQATT and CDR2 is SNEGSKA (reference sequence). The CDR3 nucleotides are TGCAGTGCAGGACAGGGGTATCAGCCCCAGCATTTT. Its translation is CSAGQGYQPQHF.

This clonotype occurred many times. This chain joins TRBV7-8 and TRBJ2-5; D tentatively reads TRBD1 or TRBD2 (5 bases each). The CDR3 totals 17 residues. Trimming shortened V by 6 bases and J by 1 base, and 21 bases separated the two germline ends. The germline V gene has CDR1 SGHVS and CDR2 FQNEAQ. CDR3 sequence reads: CASRKGKLDGAQETQYF. CDR3 DNA: TGTGCCAGCAGAAAAGGGAAATTAGACGGGGCCCAAGAGACCCAGTACTTC.

This chain uses TRBV9 with TRBJ1-6; D not certain. The V gene's germline CDR1 is SGDLS and CDR2 YYNGEE. V was shortened by 7 bases and J by 2 bases, with 4 bases between the two germline ends. CDR3 length equals 12 residues. The DNA of the CDR3 is TGTGCCAGCGGAGCCTATAATTCACCCCTCCACTTT. This sequence encodes CASGAYNSPLHF. Filled out from reference TRBV9 and TRBJ1-6, the complete variable domain reads DSGVTQTPKHLITATGQRVTLRCSPRSGDLSVYWYQQSLDQGLQFLIQYYNGEERAKGNILERFSAQQFPDLHSELNLSSLELGDSALYFCASGAYNSPLHFGNGTRLTVT.

This clonotype was counted a few times. The chain joins TRBV7-9 to TRBJ2-3, with D uncertain. V was cut by 2 bases and J by 2 bases, with 5 bases left in between. The CDR3 extends over 13 amino acids. Germline values: CDR1 SEHNR, CDR2 FQNEAQ (reference sequence). CDR3 amino acids: CASSLSYTDTQYF. In DNA form, the CDR3 reads TGTGCCAGCAGCTTAAGCTACACAGATACGCAGTATTTT.

The chain combines TRBV20-1 with TRBJ2-3, with unresolved D. The length of the CDR3 is 12 residues. Trimming removed 2 bases at V and 3 bases at J, with 6 bases between. Germline-derived CDR1 and CDR2 are DFQATT and SNEGSKA (reference sequence). The CDR3 reads CSARKETDTQYF. The CDR3 nucleotides are TGCAGTGCTAGAAAGGAGACAGATACGCAGTATTTT.

This chain joins TRBV20-1 and TRBJ2-1, with D perhaps TRBD1 (6 bases). V shed 1 base and J shed 2 bases, with 12 bases lying between them. Germline V gives CDR1 DFQATT, CDR2 SNEGSKA (reference sequence). CDR3 size: 15 residues. CDR3 in DNA: TGCAGTGCTAGAGCGGACAGATCAGCCTACAATGAGCAGTTCTTC. Protein: CSARADRSAYNEQFF.

The CDR3 nucleotides read TGTGCCAGCAGCCCGAGGACAGTATACGAGCAGTACTTC. Its protein product is CASSPRTVYEQYF. This chain uses TRBV9 with TRBJ2-7; a weak D match, TRBD1 (6 bases). The V end lost 4 bases, the J end lost 4 bases, and 12 bases lay between the germline ends. From germline, CDR1 is SGDLS and CDR2 YYNGEE. This CDR3 spans 13 amino acids.

This clonotype came up once. The CDR3 sequence is CATSDTRTGDVTDTQYF. CDR3 DNA sequence: TGTGCCACCAGTGACACTCGGACAGGGGATGTGACAGATACGCAGTATTTT. The rearrangement links TRBV24-1 to TRBJ2-3; 9 bases match TRBD1. With 4 bases clipped from V and 3 bases from J, the junction kept 10 bases outside the gene matches. CDR1 is KGHDR and CDR2 is SFDVKD in the germline V gene. The CDR3 sequence is 17 residues long.

The chain links TRBV11-2 to TRBJ1-4, with a possible D match to TRBD1 (6 bases). Germline-derived CDR1 and CDR2 are SGHAT and FQNNGV. With 0 bases removed from V and 6 bases from J, the gap between germline ends came to 11 bases. The CDR3 runs 15 residues. CDR3 protein: CASSLDQGRDEKLFF. Here the CDR3 DNA reads TGTGCCAGCAGCTTAGACCAGGGGCGGGATGAAAAACTGTTTTTT.

The gene calls are TRBV25-1 and TRBJ1-4; D possibly corresponds to TRBD1 (5 bases). Germline loops: CDR1 MGHDK, CDR2 SYGVNS. V shed 2 bases and J shed 6 bases, with 16 bases lying between them. The CDR3 spans 16 residues. CDR3 in amino acids: CASSELSAGLDEKLFF. The CDR3 nucleotides read TGTGCCAGCAGTGAACTCTCGGCAGGGCTGGATGAAAAACTGTTTTTT.

The chain employs TRBV7-2 and TRBJ2-1; 9 bases line up with TRBD2. Looked up from germline, CDR1 is SGHTA and CDR2 is FQGNSA. Trimming cost V 3 bases and J 10 bases; bases outside gene matches: 10. This CDR3 has 15 amino acids. The CDR3 protein is CASSLVLAGVGEQFF. The CDR3 region has the DNA TGTGCCAGCAGCTTGGTATTAGCGGGGGTCGGAGAGCAGTTCTTC. Complete variable domain (other parts from reference TRBV7-2 and TRBJ2-1): GAGVSQSPSNKVTEKGKDVELRCDPISGHTALYWYRQSLGQGLEFLIYFQGNSAPDKSGLPSDRFSAERTGGSVSTLTIQRTQQEDSAVYLCASSLVLAGVGEQFFGPGTRLTVL.

V gene TRBV20-1 combines with J gene TRBJ2-1; 8 nucleotides agree with TRBD1. With 6 bases clipped from V and 7 bases from J, the junction kept 14 bases outside the gene matches. The CDR3 is 15 residues long. In germline, CDR1 is DFQATT, CDR2 SNEGSKA (reference sequence). The CDR3 loop reads CSAAQADRGPNEQFF. The CDR3 nucleotides are TGCAGTGCCGCCCAGGCCGACAGGGGACCGAATGAGCAGTTCTTC.

The chain links TRBV5-1 to TRBJ2-5; the match to TRBD2 covers 12 bases. Trimming took 0 bases from V and 13 from J; bases not matched to a gene: 1. The CDR3 has 12 residues. Germline V gene sequence: CDR1 SGHRS, CDR2 YFSETQ. This CDR3 is CASSLETSGRYF. CDR3 coding DNA: TGCGCCAGCAGCTTGGAGACTAGCGGGAGGTACTTC.

With respect to this clonotype: The junction and the germline gene differ at one end; a read error may be behind it. DNA for the CDR3: TGCAGTGCTAGAGTGGAGCGGGAGGGCCTCACCGGGGAGCTGGTTTTT. Translated: CSARVEREGLTGELVF. The rearrangement uses TRBV20-1 and TRBJ2-2, with 10 bases fitting TRBD2. The CDR3 loop spans 16 amino acids. Germline V gene data show CDR1 as DFQATT and CDR2 as SNEGSKA (reference sequence).

The genes are TRBV10-2 and TRBJ1-1; a weak D match, TRBD1 (5 bases). The CDR3 length is 13 residues. Germline CDR1 is WSHSY and CDR2 is SAAADI. The germline V and J ends were trimmed by 6 bases and 1 base, with 9 bases remaining between them. CDR3 sequence (DNA): TGCGCCAGCAGGCATGACAGGAACACTGAAGCTTTCTTT. Amino acids: CASRHDRNTEAFF.